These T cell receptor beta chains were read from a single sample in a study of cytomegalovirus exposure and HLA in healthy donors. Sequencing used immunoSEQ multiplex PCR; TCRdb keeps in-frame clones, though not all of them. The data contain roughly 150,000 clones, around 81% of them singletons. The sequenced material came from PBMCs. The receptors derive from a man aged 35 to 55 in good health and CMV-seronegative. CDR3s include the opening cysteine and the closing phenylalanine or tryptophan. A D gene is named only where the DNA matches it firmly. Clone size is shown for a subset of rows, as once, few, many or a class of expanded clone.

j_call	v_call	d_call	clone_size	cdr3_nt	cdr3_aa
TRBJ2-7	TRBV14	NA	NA	TGTGCCAGCAGCCAAGTGCAGGGGGGCGAGCAGTACTTC	CASSQVQGGEQYF
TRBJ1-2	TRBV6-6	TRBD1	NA	TGTGCCAGCAGTTACTCGAGACCAGGGGGCGATGGCTACACCTTC	CASSYSRPGGDGYTF
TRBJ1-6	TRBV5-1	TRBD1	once	TGCGCCAGCAGCTTGCTCCGACAGGGAAATTCACCCCTCCACTTT	CASSLLRQGNSPLHF
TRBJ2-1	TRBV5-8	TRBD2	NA	TGTGCCAGCAGCTTGGTCGGGAGGGCCTCGTATGAGCAGTTCTTC	CASSLVGRASYEQFF
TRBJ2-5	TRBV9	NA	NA	TGTGCCAGCAGCCCCAATAGTCCGGAGACCCAGTACTTC	CASSPNSPETQYF
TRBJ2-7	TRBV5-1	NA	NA	TGCGCCAGCAGCTTGGAGACTCCCTACGAGCAGTACTTC	CASSLETPYEQYF
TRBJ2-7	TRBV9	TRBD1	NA	TGTGCCAGCAGCCCTCGACAGGGAACAATCTACGAGCAGTACTTC	CASSPRQGTIYEQYF
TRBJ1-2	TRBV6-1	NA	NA	TGTGCCAGCAGTGAAGCTGGGGCTTCCCGCTATGGCTACACCTTC	CASSEAGASRYGYTF
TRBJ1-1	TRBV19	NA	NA	TGTGCCAGTAGTATACGGCACGCGGGTCAAGCTTTCTTT	CASSIRHAGQAFF
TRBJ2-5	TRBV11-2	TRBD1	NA	TGTGCCAGCAGCCCCGACAGGGCAGAGACCCAGTACTTC	CASSPDRAETQYF
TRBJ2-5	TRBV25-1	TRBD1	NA	TGTGCCAGCGGGACAGGGGAAAAGCGGACCCAGTACTTC	CASGTGEKRTQYF
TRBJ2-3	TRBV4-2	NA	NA	TGTGCCAGCAGCCTCGAGGATACGCAGTATTTT	CASSLEDTQYF
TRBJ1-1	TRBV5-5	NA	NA	TGTGCCAGCAGCGCATTAGGGGTGGGGATGAACACTGAAGCTTTCTTT	CASSALGVGMNTEAFF
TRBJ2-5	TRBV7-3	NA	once	TGTGCCAGCAGCTCCGGGGTTCGGGAGACCCAGTACTTC	CASSSGVRETQYF
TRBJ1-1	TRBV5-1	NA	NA	TGCGCCAGCAGCTACGGGGGTATGAACACTGAAGCTTTCTTT	CASSYGGMNTEAFF
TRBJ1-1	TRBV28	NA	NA	TGTGCCAGCCCTGGGCGGGCGGGGAACACTGAAGCTTTCTTT	CASPGRAGNTEAFF
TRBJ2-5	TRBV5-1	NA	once	TGCGCCAGCAGCTACTCGGGCAGGGCACCGGCGGGGGAGACCCAGTACTTC	CASSYSGRAPAGETQYF
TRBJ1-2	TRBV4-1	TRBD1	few	TGCGCCAGCAGCCAAGACTCAGGGGGCAGGTATGGCTACACCTTC	CASSQDSGGRYGYTF
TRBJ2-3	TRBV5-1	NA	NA	TGCGCCAGCCGACCGACTCCAGATACGCAGTATTTT	CASRPTPDTQYF
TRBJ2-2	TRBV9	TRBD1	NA	TGTGCCAGCAGCGTAAGCGTAGACAGGGCCGGGGAGCTGTTTTTT	CASSVSVDRAGELFF
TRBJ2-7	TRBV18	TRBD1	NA	TGTGCCAGCTCACCCGGGACAGGGGTCTACGAGCAGTACTTC	CASSPGTGVYEQYF
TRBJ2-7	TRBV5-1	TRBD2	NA	TGCGCCAGCAGCGGGACTAGCGTCTTCTCCTACGAGCAGTACTTC	CASSGTSVFSYEQYF
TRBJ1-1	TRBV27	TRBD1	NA	TGTGCCAGCAGTTTAGGGACCGGGACAGGGGACACTGAAGCTTTCTTT	CASSLGTGTGDTEAFF
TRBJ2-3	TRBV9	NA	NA	TGTGCCAGCAGTTCGGGGTTTGGCGGGCCTAGCACAGATACGCAGTATTTT	CASSSGFGGPSTDTQYF
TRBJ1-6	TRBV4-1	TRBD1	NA	TGCGCCAGCAGCCACGTACTCCGGGACAGAAATTCACCCCTCCACTTT	CASSHVLRDRNSPLHF
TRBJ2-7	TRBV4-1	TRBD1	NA	TGCGCCAGCAGCCGGCCGCTCCTTGGACAGGGAAACTACGAGCAGTACTTC	CASSRPLLGQGNYEQYF
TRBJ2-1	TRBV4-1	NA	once	TGCGCCAGCAGCCAAATTCGCGGTTACGATGAGCAGTTCTTC	CASSQIRGYDEQFF
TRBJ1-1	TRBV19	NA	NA	TGTGCCAGTAGTATAGAGCGGCGGAACACTGAAGCTTTCTTT	CASSIERRNTEAFF
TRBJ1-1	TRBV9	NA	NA	TGTGCCAGCAGCGTAGGGTGGGGGCTGAACACTGAAGCTTTCTTT	CASSVGWGLNTEAFF
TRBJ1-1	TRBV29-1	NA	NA	TGCAGCGCCAGAAGGGGGAACACTGAAGCTTTCTTT	CSARRGNTEAFF
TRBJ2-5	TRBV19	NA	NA	TGTGCCAGTAGTATGGGCCATACCCTCGAGACCCAGTACTTC	CASSMGHTLETQYF
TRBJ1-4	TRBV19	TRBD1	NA	TGTGCCATTTCACAGGGGGCCGCAACTAATGAAAAACTGTTTTTT	CAISQGAATNEKLFF
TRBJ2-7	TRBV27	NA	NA	TGTGCCAGCAGTTTATCAGCCACCTACTACGAGCAGTACTTC	CASSLSATYYEQYF